These 30 T cell receptor beta chains came from one sample sequenced in a study of radiotherapy plus CTLA-4 blockade in lung cancer (dated by TCRdb to 2017 to 2018). Libraries were prepared through the immunoSEQ multiplex PCR assay. Imported from immuneACCESS, the table was reduced by TCRdb to in-frame sequences with V and J called. These copies leave out some clones; in studies compared against another copy, an unresolved V gene accounts for under half, and the cause of the remainder is not known. Across this sample there are 42,000 or so clones, with 79% seen only once. The ten largest clones add up to more than 20% of the sample. Sample: peripheral blood, taken from a patient treated with radiotherapy plus ipilimumab. Source of these receptors: a human donor with non-small cell lung cancer that progressed on radiotherapy plus ipilimumab.

About this clone itself: One junction end does not reproduce the germline sequence, and a read error may be involved. The chain links TRBV7-7 to TRBJ2-1; 15 bases map to TRBD2. Germline V gene sequence: CDR1 SSHAT, CDR2 FNYEAQ (reference sequence). The CDR3 is 15 residues long. In nucleotides, the CDR3 is TGTGCTAGCAGCTTAGGACTAGCGGGGGGGAATGAGCAGTTCTTC. Residues: CASSLGLAGGNEQFF.

This chain connects TRBV28 to TRBJ1-2; no reliable D call. The CDR3 runs to 15 residues. The germline V and J ends were trimmed by 2 bases and 2 bases, with 12 bases remaining between them. Germline lookup yields CDR1 MDHEN and CDR2 SYDVKM. CDR3 sequence (DNA): TGTGCCAGCAGTTTAATCCGGGGATGGAACTATGGCTACACCTTC. It encodes CASSLIRGWNYGYTF.

The rearrangement joins TRBV5-1 to TRBJ2-1; TRBD2 agrees at 10 bases. Germline V gene lookup returns CDR1 SGHRS and CDR2 YFSETQ. The CDR3 extends over 13 amino acids. After removal of 1 base from V and 12 bases from J, the junction contained 4 bases not matched to a gene. The CDR3 region is CASSLFSGRGQFF. The CDR3 nucleotides are TGCGCCAGCAGCTTGTTCAGCGGGAGGGGGCAGTTCTTC.

The chain has TRBV5-5 and TRBJ1-1; 9 bases fit TRBD1. Losses at the gene ends were 7 bases for V and 4 bases for J; bases not matched to a gene: 8. CDR1 is SGHKS and CDR2 is YYEKEE in the germline V gene (reference sequence). The CDR3 sequence is 14 residues long. The CDR3 DNA follows: TGTGCCAGCCTTTCCCGGGACAGGGCCACTGAAGCTTTCTTT. Residues: CASLSRDRATEAFF.

The V and J genes are TRBV10-1 and TRBJ2-5, with D perhaps TRBD2 (6 bases). This CDR3 contains 13 residues. V was clipped by 6 bases and J by 1 base, with 9 bases between them. Germline V CDR1 and CDR2: WNHNN, SYGVQD (reference sequence). CDR3 DNA: TGCGCCAGCAGCGCGGGACTCCAAGAGACCCAGTACTTC. Residues: CASSAGLQETQYF.

CDR3 in amino acids: CGGSRQGLNTEAFF. The CDR3, as DNA: TGCGGGGGGAGTCGACAGGGGTTGAACACTGAAGCTTTCTTT. The chain combines TRBV29-1 with TRBJ1-1; TRBD1 matches 8 bases. CDR1 and CDR2 (germline): SQVTM, ANQGSEA. This CDR3 contains 14 residues.

The chain combines TRBV4-2 with TRBJ1-1; 9 bases match TRBD1. This CDR3 is built from 15 residues. Trimming cost V 1 base and J 2 bases; bases outside gene matches: 2. Germline CDR1 LGHNA, CDR2 YNFKEQ. CDR3 DNA sequence: TGTGCCAGCAGCCAAGGACAGGGGGGCAACACTGAAGCTTTCTTT. This codes for CASSQGQGGNTEAFF.

The chain links TRBV27 to TRBJ2-7; maybe TRBD2 (6 bases). V was shortened by 4 bases and J by 4 bases, with 11 bases between the two germline ends. The CDR3 length is 13 residues. Looked up from germline, CDR1 is MNHEY and CDR2 is SMNVEV (reference sequence). The CDR3 nucleotides read TGTGCCAGCAGTTATGACGGGGGTTACGAGCAGTACTTC. Translating gives CASSYDGGYEQYF.

The V call is TRBV19, the J call TRBJ1-6, with 9 bases aligning to TRBD1. This CDR3 contains 17 residues. The V gene's germline CDR1 is LNHDA and CDR2 SQIVND (reference sequence). The V segment lost 2 bases and the J segment 2 bases; nucleotides outside the gene matches: 4. CDR3 DNA sequence: TGTGCCAGTAGTATATTGGGACAGGGCCCCTATAATTCACCCCTCCACTTT. It is translated as CASSILGQGPYNSPLHF.

The J gene is TRBJ2-2, the V gene TRBV25-1; no definite D call. V was shortened by 0 bases and J by 1 base, with 6 bases between the two germline ends. The CDR3 sequence is 15 residues long. Per the germline V gene, CDR1 is MGHDK and CDR2 is SYGVNS. In nucleotides, the CDR3 is TGTGCCAGCAGTGAATATGCCGGGAACACCGGGGAGCTGTTTTTT. Translating gives CASSEYAGNTGELFF.

V gene TRBV5-1 combines with J gene TRBJ2-7, with 9 positions matching TRBD1. J was trimmed by 3 bases and V by 2 bases; bases with no gene match: 6. The germline CDR1 and CDR2 sequences are SGHRS and YFSETQ. There are 15 residues in the CDR3. The CDR3 sequence is CASSFGQGNLYEQYF. CDR3 bases: TGCGCCAGCAGCTTTGGACAGGGGAATCTCTACGAGCAGTACTTC.

The chain uses TRBV19 and TRBJ2-7, with 8 positions matching TRBD1. CDR1 and CDR2 from the germline V gene are LNHDA and SQIVND (reference sequence). Germline trimming cut 5 bases from V and 6 bases from J; bases unmatched to any gene: 6. This CDR3 has 13 residues. The CDR3 region is CASSGQGPPEQYF. DNA of the CDR3: TGTGCCAGTAGTGGACAGGGTCCTCCCGAGCAGTACTTC.

The chain joins TRBV6-1 to TRBJ1-2, with D possibly being TRBD1 (5 bases). Germline CDR1 and CDR2: MNHNS and SASEGT. There are 13 residues in the CDR3. Deletions cut 1 base from V and 6 bases from J, with 9 bases between. The CDR3, as DNA: TGTGCCAGCAGTGAAGGTTGGGGCAATGGCTACACCTTC. Translating gives CASSEGWGNGYTF.

The chain recombines TRBV5-1 with TRBJ2-3; TRBD1 aligns across 11 bases. The CDR3 is 16 amino acids. The germline V gene has CDR1 SGHRS and CDR2 YFSETQ. J was trimmed by 5 bases and V by 0 bases; bases with no gene match: 5. CDR3 nucleotides: TGCGCCAGCAGCTTGGCCGGGACAGGGGGGAGAGATACGCAGTATTTT. This codes for CASSLAGTGGRDTQYF. The variable domain in full, with the rest retrieved from reference TRBV5-1 and TRBJ2-3, is KAGVTQTPRYLIKTRGQQVTLSCSPISGHRSVSWYQQTPGQGLQFLFEYFSETQRNKGNFPGRFSGRQFSNSRSEMNVSTLELGDSALYLCASSLAGTGGRDTQYFGPGTRLTVL.

This chain joins TRBV7-9 and TRBJ2-1; D uncertain. CDR1 and CDR2 from the germline V gene are SEHNR and FQNEAQ (reference sequence). V gave up 3 bases and J gave up 7 bases, with 16 bases separating them. The CDR3 length is 15 residues. CDR3 bases: TGTGCCAGCAGCTTCGGGTGGGTACACCATAATGAGCAGTTCTTC. Translating gives CASSFGWVHHNEQFF.

DNA for the CDR3: TGTGCCAGCAGTGGACAGGGGGCGCGTGATAATGGCTACACCTTC. Translated, it gives CASSGQGARDNGYTF. The chain is built from TRBV6-5 and TRBJ1-2, with 11 bases fitting TRBD1. Germline V CDR1 and CDR2: MNHEY, SVGAGI. The CDR3 spans 15 residues. V gave up 5 bases and J gave up 6 bases; unmatched junction bases: 8.

This clone has a handful of counts. This chain uses TRBV5-1 with TRBJ2-7; 10 nucleotides align to TRBD2. The CDR3 is 16 residues long. Trimming removed 3 bases from V and 2 bases from J; junction bases left unmatched: 8. Looked up from germline, CDR1 is SGHRS and CDR2 is YFSETQ. CDR3 sequence (DNA): TGCGCCAGCAGCTGGGAGGCTAGCGGGGGAACCTACGAGCAGTACTTC. This encodes CASSWEASGGTYEQYF.

The table lists this clone with a count of one. DNA for the CDR3: TGTGCCAGCAGCGGAGGGACGGAGAACACCGGGGAGCTGTTTTTT. Translated, it gives CASSGGTENTGELFF. The chain recombines TRBV5-7 with TRBJ2-2; D perhaps matches TRBD2 (6 bases). TRBV5-7 is given ORF status, its function remaining uncertain. Trimming pared 4 bases from V and 1 base from J, leaving 11 bases between. This CDR3 has 15 residues.

The V call is TRBV27, the J call TRBJ1-2, with D possibly TRBD1 on 6 matching bases. The CDR3 totals 13 residues. Trimming removed 3 bases at V and 8 bases at J, with 13 bases between. CDR1 and CDR2 from the germline V gene are MNHEY and SMNVEV (reference sequence). The CDR3 DNA reads TGTGCCAGCAGTTTTAGGGGAGGGGGAGGCTACACCTTC. It specifies CASSFRGGGGYTF.

The chain uses TRBV6-5 and TRBJ1-1, with unresolved D. Trimming shortened V by 5 bases and J by 11 bases, and 12 bases separated the two germline ends. The CDR3 has 11 residues. Per germline, CDR1 MNHEY and CDR2 SVGAGI. The CDR3 is CASSEGRRAFF. CDR3 bases: TGTGCCAGCAGTGAGGGCAGGCGGGCTTTCTTT.

The genes are TRBV4-2 and TRBJ2-4; TRBD2 matches 7 bases. Trimming at V came to 3 bases and at J to 1 base, leaving 3 bases not matched to a gene. The germline CDR1 and CDR2 sequences are LGHNA and YNFKEQ. The CDR3 runs 15 residues. This CDR3 is CASSQSAGAKNIQYF. The CDR3 bases are TGTGCCAGCAGCCAGTCAGCGGGGGCCAAAAACATTCAGTACTTC.

This chain joins TRBV2 and TRBJ2-5; no clear D gene. V lost 7 bases and J 5 bases, leaving 8 bases between the germline ends. This CDR3 spans 11 amino acids. Germline CDR1 is SNHLY and CDR2 is FYNNEI. The DNA for the CDR3 is TGTGCCAGCACCCTCGAGGAGACCCAGTACTTC. Its translation: CASTLEETQYF.

The chain uses TRBV18 and TRBJ2-7; a possible D gene is TRBD2 (6 bases). Germline V CDR1 and CDR2: KGHSH, LQKENI. This CDR3 has 15 residues. V lost 0 bases to trimming and J lost 0 bases, with 9 bases between them. The DNA of the CDR3 is TGTGCCAGCTCACCACCCGGGACTCCCTCCTACGAGCAGTACTTC. Protein sequence: CASSPPGTPSYEQYF.

The chain couples TRBV10-1 to TRBJ2-2; D call uncertain. Germline V gives CDR1 WNHNN, CDR2 SYGVQD (reference sequence). V lost 2 bases and J lost 6, with 7 bases in between. The CDR3 totals 13 residues. CDR3 in amino acids: CASSEIVPGELFF. CDR3 DNA sequence: TGCGCCAGCAGTGAGATAGTCCCCGGGGAGCTGTTTTTT.

The chain carries TRBV29-1 and TRBJ2-1, with 8 bases lining up with TRBD2. This CDR3 comprises 15 residues. The junction had 9 bases not matched to a gene; V was cut back by 5 bases and J by 3 bases. Germline V gene data show CDR1 as SQVTM and CDR2 as ANQGSEA. CDR3 nucleotides: TGCAGCGTTCCTTCTAGCGGGCTCCTCTACAATGAGCAGTTCTTC. Encoded protein: CSVPSSGLLYNEQFF.

V gene TRBV19 combines with J gene TRBJ1-2; 7 bases fit TRBD1. The CDR3 sequence is 14 residues long. CDR1 is LNHDA and CDR2 is SQIVND in the germline V gene (reference sequence). Germline trimming cut 11 bases from V and 2 bases from J; bases unmatched to any gene: 11. CDR3 bases: TGTGCCTCCGAATCCCTGACAGGGAACTATGGCTACACCTTC. It yields the protein CASESLTGNYGYTF.

The V gene is TRBV7-3, the J gene TRBJ2-3; 7 bases align to TRBD2. The CDR3 length is 14 residues. Germline CDR1 and CDR2: SGHTA and FQGTGA. V was clipped by 7 bases and J by 4 bases; unmatched bases: 8. CDR3 in DNA: TGTGCCAGCACCTCCGGGGGGTCGGCAGATACGCAGTATTTT. Residues: CASTSGGSADTQYF.

The gene calls are TRBV20-1 and TRBJ1-2, with unresolved D. Trimming removed 6 bases at V and 12 bases at J, with 17 bases between. The CDR3 is 11 amino acids. The germline V gene has CDR1 DFQATT and CDR2 SNEGSKA (reference sequence). The CDR3 here is CSAHPFGEDTF. CDR3 coding DNA: TGCAGTGCCCACCCTTTTGGGGAGGACACCTTC.

This clone was recorded a few times. The V gene is TRBV6-5, the J gene TRBJ1-6; TRBD1 might be the D (6 bases). The CDR3 sequence is 13 residues long. V dropped 5 bases and J dropped 7 bases, with 9 bases sitting between them. Germline-derived CDR1 and CDR2 are MNHEY and SVGAGI. CDR3: CASSAGQNSPLHF. The DNA for the CDR3 is TGTGCCAGCAGTGCAGGACAGAATTCACCCCTCCACTTT.

This clone was seen only a few times. V gene TRBV7-2 combines with J gene TRBJ2-1, with 7 bases that match TRBD2. The CDR3 length is 11 residues. Germline CDR1 and CDR2: SGHTA and FQGNSA. Germline trimming cut 6 bases from V and 12 bases from J; bases unmatched to any gene: 5. CDR3 region: CASRAPSGQFF. CDR3 sequence (DNA): TGTGCCAGCAGGGCCCCTAGCGGGCAGTTCTTC.